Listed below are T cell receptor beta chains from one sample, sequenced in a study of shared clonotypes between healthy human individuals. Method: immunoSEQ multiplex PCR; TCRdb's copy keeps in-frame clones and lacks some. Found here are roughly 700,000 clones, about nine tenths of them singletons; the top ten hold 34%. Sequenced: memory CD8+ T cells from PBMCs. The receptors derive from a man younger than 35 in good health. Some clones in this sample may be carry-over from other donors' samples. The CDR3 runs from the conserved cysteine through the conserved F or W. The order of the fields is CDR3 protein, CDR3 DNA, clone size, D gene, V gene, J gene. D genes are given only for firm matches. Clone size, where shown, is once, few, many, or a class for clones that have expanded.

CDR3aa: CASSLGPYQETQYF
CDR3nt: TGTGCCAGCAGCTTAGGGCCTTACCAAGAGACCCAGTACTTC
abundance: NA
d_gene: NA
v_gene: TRBV7-8
j_gene: TRBJ2-5

CDR3aa: CATSGRLDTQYF
CDR3nt: TGTGCCACCAGCGGGAGGCTAGATACGCAGTATTTT
abundance: NA
d_gene: NA
v_gene: TRBV15
j_gene: TRBJ2-3

CDR3aa: CASSPPLAGDEQYF
CDR3nt: TGTGCCAGCAGCCCACCCCTAGCGGGAGACGAGCAGTACTTC
abundance: NA
d_gene: TRBD2
v_gene: TRBV7-9
j_gene: TRBJ2-7

CDR3aa: CASRSGLPSYEQYF
CDR3nt: TGTGCCAGCAGGTCGGGACTACCATCCTACGAGCAGTACTTC
abundance: NA
d_gene: TRBD2
v_gene: TRBV6-5
j_gene: TRBJ2-7

CDR3aa: CASSTLAETTTYEQYF
CDR3nt: TGTGCCAGTAGTACGTTGGCGGAGACTACAACCTACGAGCAGTACTTC
abundance: NA
d_gene: NA
v_gene: TRBV19
j_gene: TRBJ2-7

CDR3aa: CASSLGQTGEAFF
CDR3nt: TGCGCCAGCAGCTTGGGTCAGACAGGTGAAGCTTTCTTT
abundance: NA
d_gene: NA
v_gene: TRBV5-1
j_gene: TRBJ1-1

CDR3aa: CASSHVIMNTEAFF
CDR3nt: TGCGCCAGCAGCCACGTCATCATGAACACTGAAGCTTTCTTT
abundance: NA
d_gene: NA
v_gene: TRBV4-1
j_gene: TRBJ1-1

CDR3aa: CASSVVEGTEAFF
CDR3nt: TGTGCCAGCAGCGTAGTTGAGGGGACTGAAGCTTTCTTT
abundance: NA
d_gene: NA
v_gene: TRBV9
j_gene: TRBJ1-1

CDR3aa: CASSPGPQLAENYNEQFF
CDR3nt: TGTGCCAGCAGCCCCGGTCCACAGCTAGCGGAGAACTACAATGAGCAGTTCTTC
abundance: NA
d_gene: TRBD2
v_gene: TRBV13
j_gene: TRBJ2-1

CDR3aa: CASSPRDRHTEAFF
CDR3nt: TGTGCCAGCAGCCCACGGGACCGACACACTGAAGCTTTCTTT
abundance: once
d_gene: NA
v_gene: TRBV9
j_gene: TRBJ1-1

CDR3aa: CASSRTGGVNEQFF
CDR3nt: TGTGCCAGCAGTCGGACGGGGGGGGTGAATGAGCAGTTCTTC
abundance: NA
d_gene: TRBD2
v_gene: TRBV27
j_gene: TRBJ2-1

CDR3aa: CASSSLAFANTGELFF
CDR3nt: TGTGCCAGCAGCTCCCTAGCGTTCGCGAACACCGGGGAGCTGTTTTTT
abundance: NA
d_gene: NA
v_gene: TRBV7-9
j_gene: TRBJ2-2

CDR3aa: CASSLVQGGTEAFF
CDR3nt: TGTGCCAGCAGTTTAGTTCAGGGTGGTACTGAAGCTTTCTTT
abundance: NA
d_gene: NA
v_gene: TRBV27
j_gene: TRBJ1-1

CDR3aa: CASSQDKWKGTAYNEQFF
CDR3nt: TGCGCCAGCAGCCAAGATAAATGGAAGGGGACAGCATACAATGAGCAGTTCTTC
abundance: few
d_gene: TRBD1
v_gene: TRBV4-3
j_gene: TRBJ2-1

CDR3aa: CASSLQGPLYSNEQFF
CDR3nt: TGTGCCAGCAGTCTCCAGGGGCCCCTCTATAGCAATGAGCAGTTCTTC
abundance: NA
d_gene: NA
v_gene: TRBV27
j_gene: TRBJ2-1

CDR3aa: CASRYGGAYEQYF
CDR3nt: TGTGCCAGCAGATATGGGGGGGCCTACGAGCAGTACTTC
abundance: NA
d_gene: TRBD2
v_gene: TRBV27
j_gene: TRBJ2-7

CDR3aa: CASSSLTGRGDF
CDR3nt: TGTGCCAGCAGTTCATTAACAGGGCGAGGGGACTTC
abundance: NA
d_gene: NA
v_gene: TRBV28
j_gene: TRBJ2-4

CDR3aa: CASSIVGPTAGVF
CDR3nt: TGTGCCAGTAGTATAGTAGGTCCCACGGCAGGGGTCTTC
abundance: NA
d_gene: NA
v_gene: TRBV19
j_gene: TRBJ2-1

CDR3aa: CASSPVALGEKLFF
CDR3nt: TGTGCCAGCAGCCCCGTGGCCTTGGGTGAAAAACTGTTTTTT
abundance: NA
d_gene: NA
v_gene: TRBV7-9
j_gene: TRBJ1-4

CDR3aa: CASSNSGTSGDTQYF
CDR3nt: TGTGCCAGCAGTAACTCCGGGACTAGCGGAGATACGCAGTATTTT
abundance: NA
d_gene: TRBD2
v_gene: TRBV6-5
j_gene: TRBJ2-3

CDR3aa: CASRGTTGMGDGYTF
CDR3nt: TGTGCCAGTAGGGGGACGACAGGAATGGGCGATGGCTACACCTTC
abundance: NA
d_gene: NA
v_gene: TRBV19
j_gene: TRBJ1-2

CDR3aa: CASSPRASGIYEQYF
CDR3nt: TGTGCCAGCAGTCCCAGGGCTAGCGGGATCTACGAGCAGTACTTC
abundance: NA
d_gene: TRBD2
v_gene: TRBV27
j_gene: TRBJ2-7

CDR3aa: CASSRQGTSNQPQHF
CDR3nt: TGTGCCAGCAGCCGACAGGGGACTAGCAATCAGCCCCAGCATTTT
abundance: NA
d_gene: TRBD1
v_gene: TRBV11-3
j_gene: TRBJ1-5

CDR3aa: CASSSREDYNEQFF
CDR3nt: TGTGCCAGCAGTTCCAGGGAGGACTACAATGAGCAGTTCTTC
abundance: NA
d_gene: NA
v_gene: TRBV28
j_gene: TRBJ2-1

CDR3aa: CASSLRGGTNTGELFF
CDR3nt: TGTGCCAGCAGCTTAAGAGGTGGGACGAACACCGGGGAGCTGTTTTTT
abundance: NA
d_gene: NA
v_gene: TRBV11-2
j_gene: TRBJ2-2

CDR3aa: CASSLGGGIGANVLTF
CDR3nt: TGTGCCAGCAGTTTAGGGGGTGGAATTGGGGCCAACGTCCTGACTTTC
abundance: NA
d_gene: NA
v_gene: TRBV28
j_gene: TRBJ2-6